This T cell receptor (beta chain) was identified in a study of cytomegalovirus exposure and HLA in healthy donors (dated by TCRdb to about 2017). Broadly, across the study: An earlier analysis of 550 to 700 of the donors reported 276 Gb of sequence data and 117 million unique TCR beta sequences from around 200 million T cells. About 300 gigabases of sequencing data and tens of millions of unique TCR sequences were included in an early release covering about 700 HLA-typed donors. The genetic ancestry cluster associated with self-reported Caucasian donors included 81% of the approximately 400 genotyped donors. The study was designed to test whether signatures of past pathogen exposure could be identified by cataloging public T cell receptors. The T cell repertoires of under 750 subjects were profiled by immunosequencing and related to cytomegalovirus serostatus. Besides the first cohort of approximately 710 subjects, a separate validation cohort made up of roughly 120 different subjects was used. To predict cytomegalovirus infection status, the study combined high-throughput TCR immunosequencing, statistical association of individual TCRs with disease status, and machine learning. To study patterns of TCR occurrence, a later analysis re-analyzed previously published TCR beta repertoires from 666 donors and added high-resolution HLA genotyping. Rather than using new phenotypic data, the later analysis identified candidate immune exposures from TCR beta sequences and from how often those sequences occurred across donors. In an earlier analysis of roughly 580 of the donors, high-throughput TCR beta sequencing was used to judge whether each TCR beta V gene segment behaved as functional or pseudogenic. Donor age, sex, ethnicity and CMV serostatus were collected together with the repertoire data. A later genetic analysis used genome-wide SNP genotypes for about three fifths of the 666 donors, treating that subset as a discovery cohort. All discovery cohort repertoires had been generated on a single sequencing platform. HLA typing included class I and class II loci at four-digit resolution. Typing coverage varied by locus: roughly 620-630 donors for A, B, C, DRB1 and DQB1; some 520 for DQA1; about 570 for DPA1; some 470 for DPB1. Because of strong linkage in the cohort, roughly five DR-DQ haplotypes were treated as single units for association and clustering. Across approximately 400 genotyped donors of the cohort, an average of approximately 240,000 unique TCR beta nucleotide sequences per donor were sequenced, and around 19% of those sequences were non-productive.

Results and caveats for the whole study, not just this receptor: In vitro tests confirmed that three of the cytomegalovirus-associated TCR beta chains recognize cytomegalovirus antigens. Across donors, most TCR sequences were observed very rarely, whereas some public TCRs were present in many individuals. Correlated functional status among segregating V segments might be attributable to linkage disequilibrium, but an unknown experimental factor could not be ruled out. In an earlier analysis of around 600 of the donors, most TCR beta V segments appeared in productive rearrangements about 87% or about 30% of the time, broadly matching IMGT annotations. When HLA alleles, especially DR and DQ, strongly co-occurred, attributing TCR associations to individual alleles was difficult. A further reported finding was that TCR beta sequences accurately predicted the HLA-A and HLA-B alleles for most subjects in the first cohort. Compared with equally common non-associated chains, HLA-associated TCR beta chains in a later analysis were more clonally expanded and had lower generation probabilities. An association between a missense DCLRE1C variant and V-gene and J-gene trimming of TCR beta chains was found in a later genetic analysis and replicated in an independent cohort. The classifier was reported to diagnose cytomegalovirus status with high specificity and sensitivity in both the original cohort and the validation cohort. At a false discovery rate of 0.05, a later analysis linked under 20,000 TCR beta sequences to specific HLA alleles. Roughly uniform sequencing depth across donors was assumed in presence/absence analyses, although this assumption may not hold. Immune exposure information for the cohort was limited to CMV serostatus. In a later analysis, TCR association rates were found to vary across HLA loci, with the most associated TCRs seen for DRB1 alleles and the fewest for HLA-C alleles. The authors suggested that the approach could potentially be extended to other disease states and immunological phenotypes. The study gave a list of 150 to 200 TCR beta chains associated with cytomegalovirus. Because counts were too low, more than 15 rarely observed V segments, including chromosome 9 orphons, were left out of the earlier analysis of some 600 of the donors. According to a later analysis, parvovirus B19, influenza, CMV and Epstein-Barr virus appeared linked to several top co-occurrence clusters. According to a later genetic analysis, donors in an Asian-associated ancestry cluster had fewer N-insertions in productive TCRs than the approximately 650-donor mean. A cluster of highly shared sequence variants was judged likely to represent a technical artifact of the sequencing pipeline. This cohort had only TCR beta chains sequenced, and the lack of alpha or paired-chain data limited which features could be detected. Because HLA typing was unavailable for some donors at each locus, only the typed subset was used in association tests. In a later analysis, most CMV-associated TCR beta chains were found to appear HLA-restricted, with HLA associations seemingly driven largely by CMV exposure.

Details on this clone: No cognate antigen has been identified for it. No base quality values were provided; no much bigger clone lies one nucleotide off.

Library creation used the immunoSEQ multiplex PCR assay. A mixture of 60 forward primers for TCR Vbeta segments and 13 reverse primers for TCR Jbeta segments was used in the multiplex PCR. Amplification of the CDR3 region of rearranged TCR beta genes was performed with a multiplex PCR assay on genomic DNA. Amplified TCR beta libraries were sequenced as 87-base-pair reads on the Illumina HiSeq System. The published analysis was carried out like this. Across the 640 or so repertoires, a later analysis counted 80 million or so unique TCR beta chains, roughly 11 million of which were shared by at least two donors. Raw reads were error-corrected and collapsed into unique sequences with a nearest-neighbor algorithm that merged closely related sequences to remove PCR and sequencing errors. V, D and J gene segments were assigned by aligning CDR3 sequences to IMGT reference sequences. Each retained sequence needed at least a six-nucleotide match to both a V gene segment and a J gene segment. Rearrangements were called productive when the CDR3 lacked stop codons and stayed in frame with V and J; all others were non-productive. Following IMGT convention, CDR3 was defined as the stretch from the second conserved V-encoded cysteine up to the conserved J-encoded phenylalanine. Sequences without an unambiguous match to a single V gene segment were excluded from the earlier analysis of several hundred of the donors. An earlier analysis of 450 to 650 of the donors called V segments functional above 56.7% productive rearrangements and segregating when the between-donor standard deviation exceeded 5%. A statistical classification framework was built for diagnosing cytomegalovirus status from the catalog of TCR beta chain sequences. A later analysis assigned V and J genes by comparing TCR nucleotide sequences with IMGT/GENE-DB human TR gene sequences. A later analysis assigned CDR3 sequences and most-parsimonious VDJ recombination scenarios with the TCRdist pipeline. In a later analysis, every TCR beta chain was defined by the combination of its CDR3 amino acid sequence and its V-gene family, and reads without a unique V-gene family were dropped. To address suspected cross-contamination and a sequencing artifact, a later analysis removed around 590 highly shared, low-generation-probability nucleotide sequences. In a later analysis, a clonal expansion index for each public chain was calculated from normalized within-repertoire ranks of inferred template counts. Generation probabilities in a later analysis came from a VDJ recombination model fitted to out-of-frame rearrangements, and those results were checked against IGoR. In a later analysis, TCR-TCR, TCR-HLA and TCR-CMV co-occurrence was scored with hypergeometric tests, and a repertoire-size bias correction was applied to TCR pairs. In a later analysis, false discovery rates were estimated by permuting HLA or CMV assignments 20 times. In a later analysis, co-occurring TCRs were grouped with DBSCAN, and TCRdist sequence similarity was added when clustering was performed within HLA-allele-positive subsets. For co-occurrence clustering, repertoires with fewer than 30,000 or more than 120,000 public chains were excluded, along with 4 to 6 repertoires with anomalous nucleotide sharing. Here the immuneACCESS table is served through TCRdb, limited to in-frame sequences with V and J called. Missing clones are a known gap in these copies; in checked studies unresolved V genes cover under half, and the rest lacks a known reason. For V, J and clone size, that table is used; D and trimming come from the DNA. The sample table shows tens of thousands of clones, and just under 80% are seen once. The ten most abundant clones make up 4% to 5.5% of the sample.

The cohort comprised around 690 healthy bone marrow donors. At the time of sampling, every cohort member was nominally healthy, though immune exposures that went unrecorded were likely present. The donor tested CMV seropositive, placing the donor among the approximately 310 seropositive members of the cohort. A peripheral blood sample was provided by each donor, and peripheral blood mononuclear cells were used for TCR beta sequencing. The Qiagen DNeasy Blood Extraction Kit was used to extract genomic DNA from the blood cell samples. The sequencing sample was made of PBMCs. This TCR came from a male donor in good health and CMV-seropositive.

The DNA sequence is given as TGCGCCAGCAGCCACCTAGCGGGAGGTCAAGATACGCAGTATTTT. Its translation is CASSHLAGGQDTQYF. The chain couples TRBV5-1 to TRBJ2-3, with TRBD2 matching 11 junction bases. Trimming leaves V shorter by 4 bases and J shorter by 5 bases, with the junction holding 6 bases beyond the gene matches. The CDR3, from cysteine to phenylalanine, totals 15 residues. Only CDR3 DNA is held: 45 bases, read in frame from base 1. As encoded in the germline V gene, CDR1 is SGHRS while CDR2 is YFSETQ. The CDR3 plus the reference TRBV5-1 and TRBJ2-3 genes for the other parts give the full variable domain: KAGVTQTPRYLIKTRGQQVTLSCSPISGHRSVSWYQQTPGQGLQFLFEYFSETQRNKGNFPGRFSGRQFSNSRSEMNVSTLELGDSALYLCASSHLAGGQDTQYFGPGTRLTVL.